This T cell receptor (beta chain) was retrieved from a study of T cells in Graves' hyperthyroidism and ophthalmopathy. The TCR beta CDR3 regions underwent amplification using RNA transcripts as the source. A set of HTBI primers served as the primers for a first-round RT-PCR of the TCR CDR3. Each CDR3 protein is one row after TCRdb ran MiXCR on the multiplex PCR reads. The table lists hundreds of thousands of distinct CDR3 sequences, about 15% of them singletons. V gave up 5 bases and J gave up 6 bases; unmatched junction bases: 3. Germline values: CDR1 PRHDT, CDR2 FYEKMQ (reference sequence). The CDR3 has 13 residues.

This receptor was identified in a woman in her twenties or thirties with Graves' hyperthyroidism. The chain joins TRBV13 to TRBJ2-7; 11 nucleotides line up with TRBD2. The specimen sequenced was blood. CDR3 DNA: TGTGCCAGCAGCGAGACTAGCGGGACCGAGCAGTACTTC. Translating it yields CASSETSGTEQYF.